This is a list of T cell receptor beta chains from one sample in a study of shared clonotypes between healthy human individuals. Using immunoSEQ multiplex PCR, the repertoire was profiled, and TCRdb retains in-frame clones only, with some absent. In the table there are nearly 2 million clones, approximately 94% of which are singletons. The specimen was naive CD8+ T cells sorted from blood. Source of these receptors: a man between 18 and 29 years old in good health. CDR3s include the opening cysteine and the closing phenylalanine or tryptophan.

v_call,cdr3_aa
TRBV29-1,CSVAGDPEQYF
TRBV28,CASSLRTDSVSSYEQYF
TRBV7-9,CASSLAGRNEQYF
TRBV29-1,CSVEVGDRGLKGEAFF
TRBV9,CASSPKNDGGEKLFF
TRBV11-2,CASSLEGRTGGYEQYF
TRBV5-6,CASSLGVGWETEAFF
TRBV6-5,CASSYSWGTYNEQFF
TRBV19,CASSIFVVGPGANYGYTF
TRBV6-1,CASSGPGQGYNEQFF
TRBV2,CASTEVAWSSYEQYF
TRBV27,CASSPGDNVYNSPLHF
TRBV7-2,CASSLLDRGEYEQYF
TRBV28,CATSPGQGATNEKLFF
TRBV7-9,CASSLDDEKLFF
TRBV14,CASSHAGNTGELFF
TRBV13,CASSSGTSNTEAFF
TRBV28,CASSFDGDTQYF
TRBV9,CASSPGMNEQYF
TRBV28,CASSLGTDNSYEQYF
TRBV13,CASSRLGREENGELFF
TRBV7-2,CASSPPPDRYSSGANVLTF
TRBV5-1,CASSFDRRIYEQYF
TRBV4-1,CASSQEVAVYEQYF
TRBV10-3,CAIRNTGQSYGYTF
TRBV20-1,CSADIGYGYTF
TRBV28,CASSPQDRYEQYF